A single sample gave rise to the 7 T cell receptor beta chains below, sequenced in a study of cytomegalovirus exposure and HLA in healthy donors. 60 Vbeta and 13 Jbeta primers were used in PCR. Sequenced by immunoSEQ multiplex PCR; TCRdb stores in-frame clones only, minus some. Of roughly 170,000 clones listed, around 84% are singletons. Material for sequencing was PBMCs. Every receptor here comes from a girl aged 2 to 9 in good health and CMV-seropositive.

This sequence joins TRBV27 and TRBJ1-5, with D tentatively TRBD1 (5 bases). The CDR3 contains 14 residues. Trimming left V 7 bases short and J 5 bases short, with 15 bases between. Per germline, CDR1 MNHEY and CDR2 SMNVEV (reference sequence). The CDR3 DNA is TGTGCCAGCAAGCATGTTGAAGGGGATCAGCCCCAGCATTTT. Translated, it gives CASKHVEGDQPQHF.

The J gene is TRBJ1-2, the V gene TRBV6-5; D ambiguous. The V end lost 0 bases, the J end lost 4 bases, and 15 bases lay between the germline ends. The CDR3 spans 16 residues. CDR1 MNHEY and CDR2 SVGAGI come from the germline V gene. The DNA of the CDR3 is TGTGCCAGCAGTTACTCGAAACCGGGTCTAGGCTATGGCTACACCTTC. It translates to CASSYSKPGLGYGYTF.

The chain carries TRBV28 and TRBJ1-4, with 12 nucleotides matching TRBD1. V lost 6 bases and J lost 10; bases outside the gene matches: 12. There are 16 residues in the CDR3. Germline V gene sequence: CDR1 MDHEN, CDR2 SYDVKM. CDR3 bases: TGTGCCAGCAGGCGGCGACCGGGACAGGGGGCTGTAAAACTGTTTTTT. It encodes CASRRRPGQGAVKLFF.

In nucleotides, the CDR3 is TGTGCTAGTGGTTTCCCAAGCCGCAATGAGCAGTTCTTC. This gives the protein CASGFPSRNEQFF. This chain connects TRBV12-5 to TRBJ2-1; no clear D. This CDR3 contains 13 residues. Germline lookup yields CDR1 LGHNT and CDR2 FRNRAP. Trimming left V 3 bases short and J 6 bases short, with 9 bases between.

The chain has TRBV6-6 and TRBJ2-1, with D possibly matching TRBD1 (6 bases). Germline V gene lookup returns CDR1 MNHNY and CDR2 SVGAGI (reference sequence). The V and J ends lost 5 bases and 9 bases respectively, with 23 bases between them. The CDR3 contains 16 residues. CDR3 sequence reads: CASSHGTNLDLGEQFF. The DNA of the CDR3 is TGTGCCAGCAGTCATGGGACAAACCTCGACCTGGGTGAGCAGTTCTTC.

The chain joins TRBV14 to TRBJ2-7; D is perhaps TRBD2 (6 bases). Germline V gene sequence: CDR1 SGHDN, CDR2 FVKESK. There are 14 residues in the CDR3. V shed 0 bases and J shed 2 bases, with 8 bases lying between them. The CDR3 DNA sequence: TGTGCCAGCAGCCAAGATGCGGGGACCTACGAGCAGTACTTC. Its translation is CASSQDAGTYEQYF.

This clone was picked up one time. V and J are TRBV25-1 and TRBJ1-2, with a weak D call TRBD1 (5 bases). V dropped 7 bases and J dropped 7 bases, with 13 bases sitting between them. This CDR3 has 12 residues. The germline gives CDR1 MGHDK, CDR2 SYGVNS. The CDR3 nucleotides are TGTGCCAGCATGGATCAAGGGGTTGGCTACACCTTC. Translating gives CASMDQGVGYTF.